This T cell receptor (beta chain) was obtained from a study of blood T cells in healthy people across ages. The study's findings and limits: Roughly linear declines in TCR beta diversity per million T cells occurred with age.

Using a J-beta primer mix together with a sample-barcoded 5' primer, a second PCR was run for roughly 6 to 12 cycles. MiXCR, applied by TCRdb to the 5' RACE reads, yields one record per CDR3 protein. The table includes 1.5 million to 2 million distinct CDR3 sequences, 28% detected once. For this clonotype: Its specificity is unknown.

The germline V and J ends were trimmed by 0 bases and 5 bases, with 11 bases remaining between them. The CDR3 is 14 amino acids. Germline V lookup: CDR1 DFQATT, CDR2 SNEGSKA (reference sequence). The chain has TRBV20-1 and TRBJ2-1, with a tentative D call TRBD1 (6 bases). Sequencing input: blood. The sequence derives from a woman in her thirties in good health. CDR3 amino acids: CSARELRGNNEQFF. DNA of the CDR3: TGCAGTGCTAGAGAGCTAAGGGGGAACAATGAGCAGTTCTTC.